A single T cell receptor beta chain is shown here with its context. Its antigen is not known. Both 60 Vbeta primers and 13 Jbeta primers went into the PCR. Produced via immunoSEQ multiplex PCR; TCRdb's table is partial and in-frame only. The top ten hold roughly 3.5% of the sample, which has approximately 120,000 clones, 80% to 90% seen once. The sample comes from a study of cytomegalovirus exposure and HLA in healthy donors. Study results and caveats: Reports described diagnosis of cytomegalovirus status by the classifier as highly specific and sensitive. At a 0.05 false discovery rate, a later analysis found 18,000 or so TCR beta sequences to be associated with HLA alleles. Later analysis suggested most CMV-associated TCR beta chains were HLA-restricted.

Each donor was healthy, and each was a bone marrow donor. The receptor was isolated from a middle-aged woman in good health and CMV-seropositive. The sample taken for sequencing was PBMCs.

The CDR3 loop is CASSILGGTGANVLTF. CDR3 nucleotide sequence: TGTGCCAGTAGTATATTAGGAGGGACTGGGGCCAACGTCCTGACTTTC. The J gene is TRBJ2-6, the V gene TRBV19; D might be TRBD2 (6 bases). The CDR3 totals 16 residues. Trimming cost V 2 bases and J 2 bases, with 10 bases left between them. Germline V gene sequence: CDR1 LNHDA, CDR2 SQIVND (reference sequence). The full variable domain, its missing parts supplied by reference TRBV19 and TRBJ2-6, is DGGITQSPKYLFRKEGQNVTLSCEQNLNHDAMYWYRQDPGQGLRLIYYSQIVNDFQKGDIAEGYSVSREKKESFPLTVTSAQKNPTAFYLCASSILGGTGANVLTFGAGSRLTVL.